The present entry profiles one T cell receptor beta chain with its context. Its antigen remains unknown. The CDR3 totals 11 residues. V was cut by 3 bases and J by 11 bases, with 10 bases left in between. Per the germline V gene, CDR1 is LGHDT and CDR2 is YNNKEL (reference sequence). In TCRdb, the 5' RACE reads were re-called with MiXCR into one record per CDR3 protein. Seen here are some 840,000 distinct CDR3 sequences, about an eighth observed once, and the top ten hold around 0.51%. This sample was taken from a study of CD8 T cells in ankylosing spondylitis. Study findings and constraints: In reactive arthritis synovial fluid and blood, some motif variants had been reported before. A TCR beta motif of under 10 highly homologous variants seemed to mark ankylosing spondylitis blood.

The origin of this receptor is a male donor with ankylosing spondylitis. V gene TRBV3-1 combines with J gene TRBJ1-1; D call uncertain. Sequences were obtained from blood, either unsorted or a sorted T cell fraction (not recorded which). CDR3 nucleotides: TGTGCCAGCAGCCATGCACGTGAGGCTTTCTTT. It is translated as CASSHAREAFF.